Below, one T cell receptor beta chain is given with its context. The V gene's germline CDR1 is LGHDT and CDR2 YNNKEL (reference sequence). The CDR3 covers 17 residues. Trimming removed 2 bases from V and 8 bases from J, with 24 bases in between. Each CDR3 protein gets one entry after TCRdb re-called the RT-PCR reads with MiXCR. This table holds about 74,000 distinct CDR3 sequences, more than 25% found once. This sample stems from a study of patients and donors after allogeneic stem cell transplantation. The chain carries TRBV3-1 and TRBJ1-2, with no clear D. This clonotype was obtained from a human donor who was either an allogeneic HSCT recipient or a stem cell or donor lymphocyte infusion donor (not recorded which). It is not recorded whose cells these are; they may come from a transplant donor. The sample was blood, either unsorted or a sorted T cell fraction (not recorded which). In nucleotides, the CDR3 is TGTGCCAGCAGCCAAAGCCCCAGGATCCAATCCATCTGCGGCTACACCTTC. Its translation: CASSQSPRIQSICGYTF.